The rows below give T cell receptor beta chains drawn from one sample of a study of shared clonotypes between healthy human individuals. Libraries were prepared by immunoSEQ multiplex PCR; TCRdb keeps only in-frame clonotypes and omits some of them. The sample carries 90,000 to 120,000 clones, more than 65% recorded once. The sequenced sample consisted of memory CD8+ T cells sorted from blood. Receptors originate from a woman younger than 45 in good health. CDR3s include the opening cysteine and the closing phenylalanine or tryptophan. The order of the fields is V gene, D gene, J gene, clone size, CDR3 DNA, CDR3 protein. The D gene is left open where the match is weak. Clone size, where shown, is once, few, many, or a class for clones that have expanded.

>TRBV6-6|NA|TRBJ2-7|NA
TGTGCCAGCAGTTACTCCGAGCGGCCCTACGAGCAGTACTTC
CASSYSERPYEQYF
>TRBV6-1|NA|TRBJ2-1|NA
TGTGCCAGCTTACTAGACGACAATGAGCAGTTCTTC
CASLLDDNEQFF
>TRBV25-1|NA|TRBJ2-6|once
TGTGCCAGCGAGGGGCCCTCTGGGGCCAACGTCCTGACTTTC
CASEGPSGANVLTF
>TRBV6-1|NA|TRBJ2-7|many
TGTGCCAGCAGTGAGGCACAGGACAGCTCCTACGAGCAGTACTTC
CASSEAQDSSYEQYF
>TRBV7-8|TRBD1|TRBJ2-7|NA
TGTGCCAGCAGCTCGGACAGGGGCTACGAGCAGTACTTC
CASSSDRGYEQYF
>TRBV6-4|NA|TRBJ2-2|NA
TGTGCCAGCAGTGAGAGAGTGACCGGGGAGCTGTTTTTT
CASSERVTGELFF
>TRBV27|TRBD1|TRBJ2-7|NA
TGTGCCAGCAGTTTAGGGACAGGGGGCTCCTACGAGCAGTACTTC
CASSLGTGGSYEQYF
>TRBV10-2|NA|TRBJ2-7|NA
TGCGCCAGCAGTGGGGCGGGCGAGCAGTACTTC
CASSGAGEQYF
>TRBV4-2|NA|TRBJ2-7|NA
TGTGCCAGCAGCCAAGAGGTTGGGGACTCCTCCTACGAGCAGTACTTC
CASSQEVGDSSYEQYF
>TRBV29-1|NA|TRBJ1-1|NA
TGCAGCGCCTTAACAGGTTACACTGAAGCTTTCTTT
CSALTGYTEAFF
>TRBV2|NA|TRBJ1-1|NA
TGTGCCAGCGGAGATGGATTGGGGTCTGGAGCTTTCTTT
CASGDGLGSGAFF
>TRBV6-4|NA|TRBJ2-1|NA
TGTGCCAGCTCCCGCTCAGGGGGGGGACCTTACAATGAGCAGTTCTTC
CASSRSGGGPYNEQFF
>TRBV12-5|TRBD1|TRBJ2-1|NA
TGTGCTAGTGGTTTGGTACTGCTTGGGACAGGGGCGACGAATGAGCAGTTCTTC
CASGLVLLGTGATNEQFF